The rows below give T cell receptor beta chains drawn from one sample of a study of T cells in localized non-small cell lung cancer. TCRdb's copy holds only in-frame clones and misses some; the assay was immunoSEQ multiplex PCR. The sample consists of roughly 36,000 clones, roughly 80% of them appearing once. The specimen comprised PBMCs, sampled before any cancer treatment. These receptors came from a woman between 35 and 75 years old with stage II squamous cell lung carcinoma. CDR3s include the opening cysteine and the closing phenylalanine or tryptophan. The order of the fields is J gene, D gene, V gene, clone size, CDR3 DNA, CDR3 protein. A D gene is named only where the DNA matches it firmly. A clone size is listed for some rows: how often the clone was seen (once, few, many), or a class if it is expanded.

TRBJ2-1,.,TRBV4-1,.,TGCGCCAGCAGTCCTAGCCCGGGACAAATCTACAATGAGCAGTTCTTC,CASSPSPGQIYNEQFF
TRBJ2-4,.,TRBV15,.,TGTGCCACCAGCGGGATCGGGGAAAACATTCAGTACTTC,CATSGIGENIQYF
TRBJ2-2,.,TRBV18,few,TGTGCCAGCTCACTCAGAAACACCGGGGAGCTGTTTTTT,CASSLRNTGELFF
TRBJ1-2,.,TRBV9,once,TGTGCCAGCAGCCGGGACACTAACTATGGCTACACCTTC,CASSRDTNYGYTF
TRBJ2-2,.,TRBV5-1,.,TGCGCCAGCAGCTTGGCCTTAGACCTCCACACCGGGGAGCTGTTTTTT,CASSLALDLHTGELFF
TRBJ2-7,TRBD1,TRBV14,.,TGTGCCAGCAGCCTAGGACAGGCCCCCTACGAGCAGTACTTC,CASSLGQAPYEQYF
TRBJ2-1,.,TRBV7-2,.,TGTGCCAGCAGCTTAGGAGCGAGTAACAATGAGCAGTTCTTC,CASSLGASNNEQFF
TRBJ1-5,.,TRBV19,.,TGTGCCAGTAGTCCCGGCGGGTACGGCAATCAGCCCCAGCATTTT,CASSPGGYGNQPQHF
TRBJ2-7,TRBD1,TRBV18,.,TGTGCCAGCTCACTCCGACAGGGGATCGACGAGCAGTACTTC,CASSLRQGIDEQYF
TRBJ2-2,.,TRBV4-2,.,TGTGCCAGCAGCCCAGGGGACCGCGACACCGGGGAGCTGTTTTTT,CASSPGDRDTGELFF
TRBJ2-2,.,TRBV27,.,TGTGCCACCAACCCGACTAGGGCCACCGGGGAGCTGTTTTTT,CATNPTRATGELFF
TRBJ1-2,TRBD1,TRBV19,.,TGTGCCAGTAGTATCCCACTCGGACAGGGAGCCAACTATGGCTACACCTTC,CASSIPLGQGANYGYTF
TRBJ1-3,.,TRBV7-9,.,TGTGCCAGCAGCCCGGGACGGAGCTCTGGAAACACCATATATTTT,CASSPGRSSGNTIYF
TRBJ2-1,TRBD2,TRBV5-1,.,TGCGCCAGCAGCTATTTAGCGGGGGGGCCAGGGAATGAGCAGTTCTTC,CASSYLAGGPGNEQFF
TRBJ2-3,.,TRBV4-2,.,TGTGCCAGCAGCCAAGATACTTATGGCACAGATACGCAGTATTTT,CASSQDTYGTDTQYF
TRBJ2-1,.,TRBV18,.,TGTGCCAGCTCACCCCTGACCCTATCCACCAACAATGAGCAGTTCTTC,CASSPLTLSTNNEQFF
TRBJ2-2,TRBD1,TRBV4-1,.,TGCGCCAGCAGCCATGGACAGGGGGTTCCCGGAGCCGGGGAGCTGTTTTTT,CASSHGQGVPGAGELFF
TRBJ2-3,TRBD2,TRBV7-2,.,TGTGCCAGCAGCTTAATGACTAGCGGGGATACGCAGTATTTT,CASSLMTSGDTQYF
TRBJ2-5,.,TRBV11-3,.,TGTGCCAGCAGCTTAGGCGGGGCTCGGGAGACCCAGTACTTC,CASSLGGARETQYF
TRBJ1-2,.,TRBV28,.,TGTGCCAGCAGTTTAGGGGCAGGGTCCTATGGCTACACCTTC,CASSLGAGSYGYTF
TRBJ2-2,.,TRBV9,few,TGTGCCAGCAGCGTAGGGGGCACCAGCACCGGGGAGCTGTTTTTT,CASSVGGTSTGELFF
TRBJ2-2,TRBD2,TRBV9,.,TGTGCCAGCACTCCCGGGACTAGCGGGAGGTTGGGGACCGGGGAGCTGTTTTTT,CASTPGTSGRLGTGELFF
TRBJ2-2,.,TRBV11-3,.,TGTGCCAGCAGCTTGGCGAACACCGGGGAGCTGTTTTTT,CASSLANTGELFF
TRBJ1-5,.,TRBV6-1,many,TGTGCCAGCAGTGCCTGGCGGAGTGATAGCAATCAGCCCCAGCATTTT,CASSAWRSDSNQPQHF
TRBJ2-1,.,TRBV6-5,.,TGTGCCAGCAGTTACTCGATACTGGGGGGTGGGGAGCAGTTCTTC,CASSYSILGGGEQFF
TRBJ2-6,.,TRBV7-9,.,TGTGCCAGCAGCTTAGTAGGGACTGGGGCCAACGTCCTGACTTTC,CASSLVGTGANVLTF
TRBJ2-5,TRBD1,TRBV28,.,TGTGCCAGCAGTTTATTTAACAGGGGGGAGACCCAGTACTTC,CASSLFNRGETQYF
TRBJ2-2,.,TRBV12-5,.,TGTGCTAGTGCCCCCCGGCAGGGCTACGGGGAGCTGTTTTTT,CASAPRQGYGELFF
TRBJ2-1,.,TRBV6-5,.,TGTGCCAGCAGTTTCTTATCGGGTGATCCATACAATGAGCAGTTCTTC,CASSFLSGDPYNEQFF
TRBJ2-3,.,TRBV7-6,.,TGTGCCAGCAGCCCCAGAGGGAGCACAGATACGCAGTATTTT,CASSPRGSTDTQYF
TRBJ2-1,TRBD2,TRBV25-1,.,TGTGCCAGCAGTGATAGCGGGGGCTACAATGAGCAGTTCTTC,CASSDSGGYNEQFF
TRBJ1-1,.,TRBV27,.,TGTGCCAGCAGCGCCCAGGGTGGCGGTGAAGCTTTCTTT,CASSAQGGGEAFF
TRBJ1-6,TRBD1,TRBV11-3,.,TGTGCCACTCCCGACAGGGACAATTCACCCCTCCACTTT,CATPDRDNSPLHF
TRBJ1-2,TRBD1,TRBV7-9,.,TGTGCCAGTAGGGGGCCAGGGTGGGACTATGGCTACACCTTC,CASRGPGWDYGYTF
TRBJ2-7,.,TRBV7-8,.,TGTGCCAGCAGCCCTTTAATGGACTCCTACGAGCAGTACTTC,CASSPLMDSYEQYF
TRBJ1-3,TRBD1,TRBV5-6,.,TGTGCCAGCAGTCGGACAGGGCTTGTCTCTGGAAACACCATATATTTT,CASSRTGLVSGNTIYF
TRBJ1-5,.,TRBV19,.,TGTGCCAGTAGTCTACAAGTCTATCAGCCCCAGCATTTT,CASSLQVYQPQHF
TRBJ1-3,.,TRBV5-8,.,TGTGCCAGCAGCTTGGAGGGAAACCCCGGAAACACCATATATTTT,CASSLEGNPGNTIYF
TRBJ2-2,.,TRBV9,.,TGTGCCAGCAGCCCAGGCGGGACTTCCCTTAACACCGGGGAGCTGTTTTTT,CASSPGGTSLNTGELFF
TRBJ1-3,TRBD1,TRBV6-5,few,TGTGCCAGCAGTGGGACAGCTGGAAACACCATATATTTT,CASSGTAGNTIYF
TRBJ2-2,.,TRBV19,.,TGTGCCAGTAGTAAGTCCGGGGGGCCGAACACCGGGGAGCTGTTTTTT,CASSKSGGPNTGELFF
TRBJ2-1,TRBD2,TRBV28,.,TGTGCCAGCAGTTTATTGTGGGGGAGGGCCCCCAATGAGCAGTTCTTC,CASSLLWGRAPNEQFF
TRBJ2-1,TRBD1,TRBV19,few,TGTGCCAGTAGATCCGGGACAGGGGTCGGGAATGAGCAGTTCTTC,CASRSGTGVGNEQFF
TRBJ2-2,.,TRBV9,few,TGTGCCAGCAGCGTAGGGCAGGGGAACGGGGAGCTGTTTTTT,CASSVGQGNGELFF
TRBJ1-4,TRBD1,TRBV5-1,.,TGCGCCAGCAGCTTGGGCGTTAGGGGACAGGAAAAACTGTTTTTT,CASSLGVRGQEKLFF
TRBJ1-4,.,TRBV5-1,.,TGCGCCAGCAGGAGGGGTTCAGCAACTAATGAAAAACTGTTTTTT,CASRRGSATNEKLFF
TRBJ2-3,TRBD2,TRBV6-5,.,TGTGCCAGTCTGGCTAGCGGGGGTCCGGTTGATACGCAGTATTTT,CASLASGGPVDTQYF
TRBJ2-2,TRBD2,TRBV4-1,.,TGCGCCAGCAGTTTACTAGCGGGAGGTTCCGGCGGGGAGCTGTTTTTT,CASSLLAGGSGGELFF
TRBJ2-3,.,TRBV7-2,.,TGTGCCAGCAGCCCTAGCGCCAGCACAGATACGCAGTATTTT,CASSPSASTDTQYF
TRBJ2-7,TRBD1,TRBV6-1,.,TGTGCCAGCAGTGGGGACAGCTACGAGCAGTACTTC,CASSGDSYEQYF
TRBJ1-1,.,TRBV2,.,TGTGCCAGCAAGCAAGGTCGGGGTATGAACACTGAAGCTTTCTTT,CASKQGRGMNTEAFF
TRBJ1-2,TRBD1,TRBV7-4,.,TGTGCCAGCAGCTTAGCGCTAACAGGGTTGGGCGCAGGGGGCCTCTATGGCTACACCTTC,CASSLALTGLGAGGLYGYTF
TRBJ2-1,TRBD1,TRBV7-9,few,TGTGCCAGCAGATACCGGGACAGCTCATACAATGAGCAGTTCTTC,CASRYRDSSYNEQFF
TRBJ1-2,TRBD1,TRBV5-6,.,TGTGCCAGCAGCCTGGGACAGGGAAAGACCTTC,CASSLGQGKTF
TRBJ2-2,.,TRBV2,.,TGTGCCAGTCTTTCCGGGGGGACAAACACCGGGGAGCTGTTTTTT,CASLSGGTNTGELFF